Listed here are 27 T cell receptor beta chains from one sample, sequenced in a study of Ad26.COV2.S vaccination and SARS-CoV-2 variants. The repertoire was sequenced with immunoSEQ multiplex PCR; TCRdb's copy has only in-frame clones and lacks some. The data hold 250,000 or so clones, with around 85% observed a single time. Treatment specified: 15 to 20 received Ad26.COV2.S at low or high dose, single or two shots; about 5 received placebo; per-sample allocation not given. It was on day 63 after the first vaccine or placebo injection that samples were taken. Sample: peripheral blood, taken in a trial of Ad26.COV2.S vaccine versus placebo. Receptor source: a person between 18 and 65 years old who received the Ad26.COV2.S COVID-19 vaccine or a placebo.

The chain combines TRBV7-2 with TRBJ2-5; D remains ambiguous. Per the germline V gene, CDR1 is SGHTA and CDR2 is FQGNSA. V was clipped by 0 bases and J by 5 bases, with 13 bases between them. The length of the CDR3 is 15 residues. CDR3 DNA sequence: TGTGCCAGCAGCTTAGCCCCTCTCGGTTTGGAGACCCAGTACTTC. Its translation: CASSLAPLGLETQYF.

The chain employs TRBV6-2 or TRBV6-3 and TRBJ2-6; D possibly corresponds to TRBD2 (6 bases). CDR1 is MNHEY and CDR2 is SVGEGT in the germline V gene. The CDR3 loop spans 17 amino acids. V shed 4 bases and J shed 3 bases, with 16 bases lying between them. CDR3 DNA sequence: TGTGCCAGCAGTTCCCGGACGGGGCGGGGTGGGGCCAACGTCCTGACTTTC. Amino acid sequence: CASSSRTGRGGANVLTF.

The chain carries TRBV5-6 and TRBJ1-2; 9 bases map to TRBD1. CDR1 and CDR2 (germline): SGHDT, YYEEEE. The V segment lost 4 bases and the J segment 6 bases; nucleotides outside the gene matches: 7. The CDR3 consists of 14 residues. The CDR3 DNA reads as TGTGCCAGCAGCGGGACAGGGTACTGGGATGGCTACACCTTC. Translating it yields CASSGTGYWDGYTF.

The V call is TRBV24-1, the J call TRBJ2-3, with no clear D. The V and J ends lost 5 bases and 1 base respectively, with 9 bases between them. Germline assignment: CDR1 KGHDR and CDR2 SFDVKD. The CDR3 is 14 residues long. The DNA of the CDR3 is TGTGCCACCAGTGTTGGCAGCCGCACAGATACGCAGTATTTT. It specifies CATSVGSRTDTQYF.

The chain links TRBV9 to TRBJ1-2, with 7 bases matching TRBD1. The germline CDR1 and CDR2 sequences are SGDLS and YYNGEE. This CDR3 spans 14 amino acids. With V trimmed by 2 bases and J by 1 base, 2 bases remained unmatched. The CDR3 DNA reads TGTGCCAGCAGCGTGGGGACAGATAACTATGGCTACACCTTC. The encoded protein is CASSVGTDNYGYTF.

CDR3 DNA: TGTGCCAGCAGCTTAACCGCCTACAATGAGCAGTTCTTC. Amino acids: CASSLTAYNEQFF. This chain uses TRBV7-2 with TRBJ2-1; D is undetermined. Trimming cost V 2 bases and J 2 bases, with 4 bases left between them. The germline V gene has CDR1 SGHTA and CDR2 FQGNSA. The CDR3 loop spans 13 amino acids.

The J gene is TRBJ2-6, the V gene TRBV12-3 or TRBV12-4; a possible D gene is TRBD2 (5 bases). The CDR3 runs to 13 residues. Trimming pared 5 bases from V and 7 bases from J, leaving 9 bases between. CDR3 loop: CASSEGLANVLTF. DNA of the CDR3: TGTGCCAGCAGTGAGGGTCTTGCCAACGTCCTGACTTTC.

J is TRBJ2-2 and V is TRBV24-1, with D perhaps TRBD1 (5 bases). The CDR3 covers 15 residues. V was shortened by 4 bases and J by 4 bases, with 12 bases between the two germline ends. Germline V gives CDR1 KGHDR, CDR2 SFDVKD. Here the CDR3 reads CATSDPRTPTGELFF. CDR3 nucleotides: TGTGCCACCAGTGACCCCCGGACACCCACCGGGGAGCTGTTTTTT.

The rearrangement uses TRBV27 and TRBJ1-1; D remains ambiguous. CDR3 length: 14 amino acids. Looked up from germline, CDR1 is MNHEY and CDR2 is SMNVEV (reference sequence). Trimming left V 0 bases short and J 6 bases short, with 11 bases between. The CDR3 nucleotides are TGTGCCAGCAGTTTATCTCTGAGAGGCTCTGAAGCTTTCTTT. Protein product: CASSLSLRGSEAFF.

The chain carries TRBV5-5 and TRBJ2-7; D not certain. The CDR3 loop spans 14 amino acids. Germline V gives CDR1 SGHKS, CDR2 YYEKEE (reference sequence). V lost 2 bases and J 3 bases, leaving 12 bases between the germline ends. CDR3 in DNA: TGTGCCAGCAGCTTTTCTTGGCTCCTCTACGAGCAGTACGTC. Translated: CASSFSWLLYEQYV.

The CDR3 region is CASSLGNFTDTQYF. CDR3 bases: TGTGCCAGCAGCTTGGGGAATTTCACAGATACGCAGTATTTT. The V and J genes are TRBV7-3 and TRBJ2-3; D not certain. Trimming shortened V by 3 bases and J by 2 bases, and 9 bases separated the two germline ends. The CDR3 is made up of 14 amino acids. CDR1 is SGHTA, CDR2 FQGTGA, per germline.

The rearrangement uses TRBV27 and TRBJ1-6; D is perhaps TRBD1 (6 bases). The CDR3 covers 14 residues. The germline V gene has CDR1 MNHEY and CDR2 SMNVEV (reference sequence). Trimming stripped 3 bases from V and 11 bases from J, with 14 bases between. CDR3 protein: CASSFGRGRPPLHF. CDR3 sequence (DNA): TGTGCCAGCAGTTTCGGAAGGGGGAGGCCACCCCTCCACTTT.

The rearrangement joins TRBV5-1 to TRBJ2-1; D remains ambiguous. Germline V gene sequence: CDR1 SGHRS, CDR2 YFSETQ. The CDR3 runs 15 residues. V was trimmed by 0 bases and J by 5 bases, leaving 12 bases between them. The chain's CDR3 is CASSLAVTVDNEQFF. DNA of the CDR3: TGCGCCAGCAGCTTGGCCGTGACTGTTGACAATGAGCAGTTCTTC.

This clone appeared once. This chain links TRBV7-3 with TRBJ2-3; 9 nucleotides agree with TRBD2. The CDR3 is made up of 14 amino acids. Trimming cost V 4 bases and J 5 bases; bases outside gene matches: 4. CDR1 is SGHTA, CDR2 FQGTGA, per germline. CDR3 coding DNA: TGTGCCAGCAGCTCCGGGACTAGCCAAGATACGCAGTATTTT. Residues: CASSSGTSQDTQYF.

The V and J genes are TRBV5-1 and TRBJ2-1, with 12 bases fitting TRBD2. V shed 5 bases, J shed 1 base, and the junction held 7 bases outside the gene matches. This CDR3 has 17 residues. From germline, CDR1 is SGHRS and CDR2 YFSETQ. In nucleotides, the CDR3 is TGCGCCAGCAGAAAGACTAGCGGGGGCCTTTCCTACAATGAGCAGTTCTTC. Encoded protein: CASRKTSGGLSYNEQFF. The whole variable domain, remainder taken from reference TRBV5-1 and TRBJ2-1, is KAGVTQTPRYLIKTRGQQVTLSCSPISGHRSVSWYQQTPGQGLQFLFEYFSETQRNKGNFPGRFSGRQFSNSRSEMNVSTLELGDSALYLCASRKTSGGLSYNEQFFGPGTRLTVL.

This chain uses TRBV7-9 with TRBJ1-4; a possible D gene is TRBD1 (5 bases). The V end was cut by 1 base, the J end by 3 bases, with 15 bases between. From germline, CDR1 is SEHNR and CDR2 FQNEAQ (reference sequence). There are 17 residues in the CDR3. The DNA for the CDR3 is TGTGCCAGCAGCTTAGATCTGCGGGCAGGGCCTAATGAAAAACTGTTTTTT. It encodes CASSLDLRAGPNEKLFF.

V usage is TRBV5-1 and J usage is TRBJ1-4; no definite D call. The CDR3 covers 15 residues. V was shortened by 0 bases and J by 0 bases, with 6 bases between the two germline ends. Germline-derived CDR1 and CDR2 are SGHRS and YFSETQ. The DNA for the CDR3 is TGCGCCAGCAGCTTGGTGGGATCAACTAATGAAAAACTGTTTTTT. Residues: CASSLVGSTNEKLFF.

The CDR3 coding sequence is TGCGCCAGCAGCCCCGACACAGGGGTTCGAAACACCATATATTTT. Its protein product is CASSPDTGVRNTIYF. The chain recombines TRBV4-3 with TRBJ1-3, with 7 positions matching TRBD1. CDR1 and CDR2 from the germline V gene are LGHNA and YSLEER. V lost 4 bases and J lost 5; bases outside the gene matches: 8. The CDR3 length is 15 residues.

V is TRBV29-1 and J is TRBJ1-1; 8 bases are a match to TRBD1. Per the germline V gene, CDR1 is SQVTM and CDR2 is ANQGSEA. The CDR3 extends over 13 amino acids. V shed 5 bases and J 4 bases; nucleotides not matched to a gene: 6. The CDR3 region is CSVSQGEGTEAFF. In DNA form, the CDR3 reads TGCAGCGTTTCACAGGGGGAGGGCACTGAAGCTTTCTTT.

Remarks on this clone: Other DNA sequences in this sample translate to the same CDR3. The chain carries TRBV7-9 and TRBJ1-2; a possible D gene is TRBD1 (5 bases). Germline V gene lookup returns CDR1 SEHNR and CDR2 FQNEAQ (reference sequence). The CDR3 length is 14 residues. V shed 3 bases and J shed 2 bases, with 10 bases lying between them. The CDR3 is CASSFPGPNYGYTF. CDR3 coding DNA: TGTGCCAGCAGCTTCCCAGGGCCAAACTATGGCTACACCTTC.

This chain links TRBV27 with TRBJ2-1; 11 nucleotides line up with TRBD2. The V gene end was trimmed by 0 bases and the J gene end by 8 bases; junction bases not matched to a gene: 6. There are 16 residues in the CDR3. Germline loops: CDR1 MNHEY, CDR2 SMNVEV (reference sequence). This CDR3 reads CASSLSVAGGRDEQFF. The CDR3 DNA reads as TGTGCCAGCAGTTTATCGGTAGCGGGGGGGCGGGATGAGCAGTTCTTC.

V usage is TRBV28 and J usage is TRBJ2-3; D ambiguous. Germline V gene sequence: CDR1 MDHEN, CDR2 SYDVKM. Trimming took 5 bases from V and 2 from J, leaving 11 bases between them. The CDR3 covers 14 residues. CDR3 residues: CASSPWQTTDTQYF. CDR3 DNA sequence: TGTGCCAGCAGTCCCTGGCAGACCACAGATACGCAGTATTTT.

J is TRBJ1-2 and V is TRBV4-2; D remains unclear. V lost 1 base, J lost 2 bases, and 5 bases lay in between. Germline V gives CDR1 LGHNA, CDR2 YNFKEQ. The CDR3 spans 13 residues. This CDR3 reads CASSQGANYGYTF. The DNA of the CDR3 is TGTGCCAGCAGCCAAGGAGCGAACTATGGCTACACCTTC.

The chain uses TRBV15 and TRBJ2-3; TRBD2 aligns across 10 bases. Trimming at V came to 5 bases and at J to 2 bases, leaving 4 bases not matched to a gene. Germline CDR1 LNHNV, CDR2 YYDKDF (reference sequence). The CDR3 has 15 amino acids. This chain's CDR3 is CATSPGLAATDTQYF. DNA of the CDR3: TGTGCCACCAGCCCTGGACTAGCGGCCACAGATACGCAGTATTTT.

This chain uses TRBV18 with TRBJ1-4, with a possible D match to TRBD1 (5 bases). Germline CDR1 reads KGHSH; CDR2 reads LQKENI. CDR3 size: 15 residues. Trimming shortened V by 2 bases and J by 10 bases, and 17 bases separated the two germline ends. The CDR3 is CASSPIQGAQGKLFF. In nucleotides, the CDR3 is TGTGCCAGCTCACCAATCCAAGGGGCGCAAGGAAAACTGTTTTTT.

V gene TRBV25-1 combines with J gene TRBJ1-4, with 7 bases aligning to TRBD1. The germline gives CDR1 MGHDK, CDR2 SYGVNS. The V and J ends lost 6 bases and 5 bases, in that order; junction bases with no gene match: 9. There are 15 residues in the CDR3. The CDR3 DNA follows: TGTGCCAGCAGGGTACAGGGGAGTCCGAATGAAAAACTGTTTTTT. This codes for CASRVQGSPNEKLFF.

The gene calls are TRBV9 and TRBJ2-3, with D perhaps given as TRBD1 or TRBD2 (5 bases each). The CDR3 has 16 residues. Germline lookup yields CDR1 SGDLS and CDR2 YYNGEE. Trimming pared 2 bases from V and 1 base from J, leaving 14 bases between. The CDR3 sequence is CASSVTGAVGTDTQYF. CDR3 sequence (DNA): TGTGCCAGCAGCGTTACCGGGGCTGTGGGCACAGATACGCAGTATTTT.